This T cell receptor beta chain was identified during a study of T cell clonotyping in hematopoietic cell transplantation. Broader study findings: Recipient TCR diversity dropped after transplant; expanded clonotypes rose from day 30 to 180. Few recipient clonotypes overlapped donors; over 97% were de novo at given depth.

This clone appeared once. Its cognate antigen is unknown. This CDR3 is 12 amino acids long. Germline CDR1 GTSNPN, CDR2 SVGIG (reference sequence). V shed 2 bases and J shed 4 bases, with 6 bases lying between them. Libraries were prepared by immunoSEQ multiplex PCR; TCRdb keeps only in-frame clonotypes and omits some of them. The sample lists about 5,000 clones; about 90% were seen once. This sample comprised peripheral blood mononuclear cells, obtained 100 days after allogeneic stem cell transplant. The genes are TRBV30 and TRBJ2-1; D gene uncertain. The sequence was obtained from a male patient aged 70 to 85 who had an allogeneic stem cell transplant from an unrelated donor, so T cells may come from the graft donor. Some clones in this sample may be carry-over from other donors' samples. CDR3 in amino acids: CAWSTRYNEQFF. CDR3 DNA: TGTGCCTGGAGTACCAGGTACAATGAGCAGTTCTTC.